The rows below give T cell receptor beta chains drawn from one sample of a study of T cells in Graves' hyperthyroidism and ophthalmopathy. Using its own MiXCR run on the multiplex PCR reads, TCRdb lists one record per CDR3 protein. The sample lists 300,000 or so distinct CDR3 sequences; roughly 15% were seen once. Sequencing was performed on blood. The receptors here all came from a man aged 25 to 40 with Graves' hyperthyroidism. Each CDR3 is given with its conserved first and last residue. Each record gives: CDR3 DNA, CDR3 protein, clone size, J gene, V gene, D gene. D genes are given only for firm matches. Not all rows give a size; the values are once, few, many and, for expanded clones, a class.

CDR3nt: TGTGCCAGCAGCCCCCAAGGCGGGAGCTCCTACGAGCAGTACTTC
CDR3aa: CASSPQGGSSYEQYF
abundance: once
j_gene: TRBJ2-7
v_gene: TRBV4-2
d_gene: TRBD2

CDR3nt: TGTGCCAGCAAAGGACAAACAGGGGACAATCAGCCCCAGCATTTT
CDR3aa: CASKGQTGDNQPQHF
abundance: -
j_gene: TRBJ1-5
v_gene: TRBV6-1
d_gene: TRBD1

CDR3nt: TGTGCCAGCAGTGAAGGGGGGGTTGGGGCCAACGTCCTGACTTTC
CDR3aa: CASSEGGVGANVLTF
abundance: -
j_gene: TRBJ2-6
v_gene: TRBV2
d_gene: -

CDR3nt: TGTGCCAGCAGTCCCTACGACAGGACTAACACTGAAGCTTTCTTT
CDR3aa: CASSPYDRTNTEAFF
abundance: many
j_gene: TRBJ1-1
v_gene: TRBV28
d_gene: -

CDR3nt: TGTGCCAGCAGTTTTCGGCTAGCGGGAAACTACGAGCAGTACTTC
CDR3aa: CASSFRLAGNYEQYF
abundance: many
j_gene: TRBJ2-7
v_gene: TRBV27
d_gene: TRBD2

CDR3nt: TGTGCCAGCAGACCGGACAGGGGGAGTGCTTTCTTT
CDR3aa: CASRPDRGSAFF
abundance: many
j_gene: TRBJ1-1
v_gene: TRBV5-4
d_gene: TRBD1

CDR3nt: TGTGCCGCCGGCGGGGCCCCTGAAGCTTTCTTT
CDR3aa: CAAGGAPEAFF
abundance: -
j_gene: TRBJ1-1
v_gene: TRBV2
d_gene: -

CDR3nt: TGTGCCAGCAGCCATAACAGGGCCCTCGAGCAGTACTTC
CDR3aa: CASSHNRALEQYF
abundance: many
j_gene: TRBJ2-7
v_gene: TRBV3-1
d_gene: -

CDR3nt: TGTGCCAGTAGTATAGGTCTCCCTTCTCTTTGGACCCAGCATTTT
CDR3aa: CASSIGLPSLWTQHF
abundance: -
j_gene: TRBJ1-5
v_gene: TRBV19
d_gene: -

CDR3nt: TGTGCCAGCAGCCTAAACTCTGGGCTAGCCGAGGAGCAGTTCTTC
CDR3aa: CASSLNSGLAEEQFF
abundance: few
j_gene: TRBJ2-1
v_gene: TRBV7-3
d_gene: -

CDR3nt: TGTGCCAGCTCACCTTCTAGCGGGAGAACGACCGGGGAGCTGTTTTTT
CDR3aa: CASSPSSGRTTGELFF
abundance: many
j_gene: TRBJ2-2
v_gene: TRBV18
d_gene: TRBD2

CDR3nt: TGTGCCAGCAGCCAATTGTCTAGACACACCGGGGAGCTGTTTTTT
CDR3aa: CASSQLSRHTGELFF
abundance: many
j_gene: TRBJ2-2
v_gene: TRBV3-1
d_gene: -

CDR3nt: TGTGCCATCAGTGAACATCTCTCTGGAAACACCATATATTTT
CDR3aa: CAISEHLSGNTIYF
abundance: once
j_gene: TRBJ1-3
v_gene: TRBV10-3
d_gene: -

CDR3nt: TGTGCCAGCTGCCTTAGCGGGAGGGTTCAAGAGACCCAGTACTTC
CDR3aa: CASCLSGRVQETQYF
abundance: -
j_gene: TRBJ2-5
v_gene: TRBV6-1
d_gene: TRBD2

CDR3nt: TGTGCCAGCACCCCAAATAGGGCAGGTGAAGCTTTCTTT
CDR3aa: CASTPNRAGEAFF
abundance: many
j_gene: TRBJ1-1
v_gene: TRBV12-3/TRBV12-4
d_gene: -

CDR3nt: TGTGCCAGCAGCTTAAGTCGGTACGGTGAAGCTTTCTTT
CDR3aa: CASSLSRYGEAFF
abundance: -
j_gene: TRBJ1-1
v_gene: TRBV7-3
d_gene: -

CDR3nt: TGTGCTAGTGGTTTGAGGGGGGCGGGCTACAATGAGCAGTTCTTC
CDR3aa: CASGLRGAGYNEQFF
abundance: many
j_gene: TRBJ2-1
v_gene: TRBV12-5
d_gene: -

CDR3nt: TGTGCCAGCAGCCCAAGGGACAGGGGGCAAGAGACCCAGTACTTC
CDR3aa: CASSPRDRGQETQYF
abundance: -
j_gene: TRBJ2-5
v_gene: TRBV12-3/TRBV12-4
d_gene: TRBD1

CDR3nt: TGCGCCAGCAGCTTGCCCGGGACCGCGAACACCGGGGAGCTGTTTTTT
CDR3aa: CASSLPGTANTGELFF
abundance: many
j_gene: TRBJ2-2
v_gene: TRBV5-1
d_gene: -

CDR3nt: TGCAGTGCTCGGGGTGCTAACTATGGCTACACCTTC
CDR3aa: CSARGANYGYTF
abundance: -
j_gene: TRBJ1-2
v_gene: TRBV20-1
d_gene: -

CDR3nt: TGTGCCAGCAGTGCCGGGAACTTCTACGAGCAGTACTTC
CDR3aa: CASSAGNFYEQYF
abundance: few
j_gene: TRBJ2-7
v_gene: TRBV25-1
d_gene: -

CDR3nt: TGTGCCAGCAGCTTAACAGCCCCTAGCGGAGACACAGATACGCAGTATTTT
CDR3aa: CASSLTAPSGDTDTQYF
abundance: many
j_gene: TRBJ2-3
v_gene: TRBV7-3
d_gene: TRBD2

CDR3nt: TGTGCCAGCAGTGAGGATCCCGTCCAAGAGACCCAGTACTTC
CDR3aa: CASSEDPVQETQYF
abundance: many
j_gene: TRBJ2-5
v_gene: TRBV2
d_gene: -

CDR3nt: TGTGCCAGCAGTTTCGGTTCTCCGTACCAAGAGACCCAGTACTTC
CDR3aa: CASSFGSPYQETQYF
abundance: few
j_gene: TRBJ2-5
v_gene: TRBV14
d_gene: -

CDR3nt: TGTGCCAGCAGTTTAACGGGCCAAGCTTTCTTT
CDR3aa: CASSLTGQAFF
abundance: many
j_gene: TRBJ1-1
v_gene: TRBV12-3/TRBV12-4
d_gene: -

CDR3nt: TGTGCCAGCATGGAGACAGGGATCTACGAGCAGTACTTC
CDR3aa: CASMETGIYEQYF
abundance: many
j_gene: TRBJ2-7
v_gene: TRBV27
d_gene: TRBD1

CDR3nt: TGCGCCAGCACCCATAAACCCCCGTCGGGGGGCGAGCAGTACTTC
CDR3aa: CASTHKPPSGGEQYF
abundance: few
j_gene: TRBJ2-7
v_gene: TRBV5-1
d_gene: TRBD2

CDR3nt: TGTGCCAGCGGGAAGGATAGCAATCAGCCCCAGCATTTT
CDR3aa: CASGKDSNQPQHF
abundance: many
j_gene: TRBJ1-5
v_gene: TRBV11-3
d_gene: -

CDR3nt: TGTGCCAGCAGCTTACTCCAGGATACTGAAGCTTTCTTT
CDR3aa: CASSLLQDTEAFF
abundance: many
j_gene: TRBJ1-1
v_gene: TRBV7-3
d_gene: -

CDR3nt: TGTGCCAGCAGTCCAAGACGTATAACCTACAATGAGCAGTTCTTC
CDR3aa: CASSPRRITYNEQFF
abundance: many
j_gene: TRBJ2-1
v_gene: TRBV3-1
d_gene: -

CDR3nt: TGTGCCAGCAGGAGCAGGACCTGGGACACTGAAGCTTTCTTT
CDR3aa: CASRSRTWDTEAFF
abundance: -
j_gene: TRBJ1-1
v_gene: TRBV2
d_gene: -

CDR3nt: TGTGCCAGCTCGAGGGCCTTCGGCAACCAAGAGACCCAGTACTTC
CDR3aa: CASSRAFGNQETQYF
abundance: few
j_gene: TRBJ2-5
v_gene: TRBV7-9
d_gene: -

CDR3nt: TGCAGCGTTCGGCACTACAATGAGCAGTTCTTC
CDR3aa: CSVRHYNEQFF
abundance: -
j_gene: TRBJ2-1
v_gene: TRBV29-1
d_gene: -

CDR3nt: TGTGCCAGCAGTTCACTGCTAGCGGGGGCCGCCGGGGAGCTGTTTTTT
CDR3aa: CASSSLLAGAAGELFF
abundance: few
j_gene: TRBJ2-2
v_gene: TRBV6-4
d_gene: TRBD2

CDR3nt: TGTGCCAGCAGTGAATGGGCGGGAGAAGTAGAGACCCAGTACTTC
CDR3aa: CASSEWAGEVETQYF
abundance: -
j_gene: TRBJ2-5
v_gene: TRBV6-1
d_gene: TRBD2

CDR3nt: TGTGCCAGCAGCTTAAGGCTGGGAAGGAGGCCTTACTCTGGGGCCAACGTCCTGACTTTC
CDR3aa: CASSLRLGRRPYSGANVLTF
abundance: -
j_gene: TRBJ2-6
v_gene: TRBV11-2
d_gene: -

CDR3nt: TGTGCCAGCACAAGGGTGACGGGGCAGCCCCAGCATTTT
CDR3aa: CASTRVTGQPQHF
abundance: few
j_gene: TRBJ1-5
v_gene: TRBV6-1
d_gene: -

CDR3nt: TGCAGTGCTAGCCCAAGTCTCGGGGTCGAGCAGTACTTC
CDR3aa: CSASPSLGVEQYF
abundance: many
j_gene: TRBJ2-7
v_gene: TRBV20-1
d_gene: -

CDR3nt: TGCAGTGCTAGACCGCTAGCGGGAGGGACCAATGAGCAGTTCTTC
CDR3aa: CSARPLAGGTNEQFF
abundance: few
j_gene: TRBJ2-1
v_gene: TRBV20-1
d_gene: TRBD2

CDR3nt: TGCAGCCTATCCCAGGGTGGGGGCTACGCCTTC
CDR3aa: CSLSQGGGYAF
abundance: -
j_gene: TRBJ1-2
v_gene: TRBV29-1
d_gene: -

CDR3nt: TGTGCCAGCAGCTTGTGGGGATCCTACGAGCAGTACTTC
CDR3aa: CASSLWGSYEQYF
abundance: many
j_gene: TRBJ2-7
v_gene: TRBV5-8
d_gene: -

CDR3nt: TGTGCCAGCAGCGGTCTAAGTTCCTACGAGCAGTACTTC
CDR3aa: CASSGLSSYEQYF
abundance: few
j_gene: TRBJ2-7
v_gene: TRBV9
d_gene: -

CDR3nt: TGTGCCAGTTACGGTTTCTCTGGGGCCAACGTCCTGACTTTC
CDR3aa: CASYGFSGANVLTF
abundance: -
j_gene: TRBJ2-6
v_gene: TRBV27
d_gene: -

CDR3nt: TGTGCCACCAGCACTCCTCTGGGCGGGGAGCTGTTTTTT
CDR3aa: CATSTPLGGELFF
abundance: -
j_gene: TRBJ2-2
v_gene: TRBV15
d_gene: -

CDR3nt: TGTGCCACCCGGACAGGGGCTGAGAACACTGAAGCTTTCTTT
CDR3aa: CATRTGAENTEAFF
abundance: many
j_gene: TRBJ1-1
v_gene: TRBV7-9
d_gene: TRBD1

CDR3nt: TGCGCCAGCAGCCCCCCGACAACCTACGAGCAGTACTTC
CDR3aa: CASSPPTTYEQYF
abundance: -
j_gene: TRBJ2-7
v_gene: TRBV5-1
d_gene: -

CDR3nt: TGTGCCAGCGGGAGCTGGGGGAAGGGCACAGATACGCAGTATTTT
CDR3aa: CASGSWGKGTDTQYF
abundance: many
j_gene: TRBJ2-3
v_gene: TRBV11-2
d_gene: -

CDR3nt: TGTGCCAGCAGCCTAGCGGGAGGGAGGACCTACAATGAGCAGTTCTTC
CDR3aa: CASSLAGGRTYNEQFF
abundance: many
j_gene: TRBJ2-1
v_gene: TRBV5-5
d_gene: TRBD2

CDR3nt: TGCGCCAGTACCGGGACTCCCGGGAATGAGCAGTTCTTC
CDR3aa: CASTGTPGNEQFF
abundance: many
j_gene: TRBJ2-1
v_gene: TRBV5-1
d_gene: -

CDR3nt: TGTGCCAGCAGCCAAGAAGTAAAAGCGGGAGGGGCCGGGGAGCTGTTTTTT
CDR3aa: CASSQEVKAGGAGELFF
abundance: -
j_gene: TRBJ2-2
v_gene: TRBV3-1
d_gene: TRBD2

CDR3nt: TGTGCCAGTACTTCAGGGAAGGGGAGAAACACTGAAGCTTTCTTT
CDR3aa: CASTSGKGRNTEAFF
abundance: few
j_gene: TRBJ1-1
v_gene: TRBV19
d_gene: -

CDR3nt: TGTGCCAGCAGTTTAAGGTTGAACCTCTTGCGCGGGGAGCTGTTTTTT
CDR3aa: CASSLRLNLLRGELFF
abundance: few
j_gene: TRBJ2-2
v_gene: TRBV6-1
d_gene: -

CDR3nt: TGTGCCAGCAGCTCGATGGGTTCTTATCAGCCCCAGCATTTT
CDR3aa: CASSSMGSYQPQHF
abundance: -
j_gene: TRBJ1-5
v_gene: TRBV5-1
d_gene: -